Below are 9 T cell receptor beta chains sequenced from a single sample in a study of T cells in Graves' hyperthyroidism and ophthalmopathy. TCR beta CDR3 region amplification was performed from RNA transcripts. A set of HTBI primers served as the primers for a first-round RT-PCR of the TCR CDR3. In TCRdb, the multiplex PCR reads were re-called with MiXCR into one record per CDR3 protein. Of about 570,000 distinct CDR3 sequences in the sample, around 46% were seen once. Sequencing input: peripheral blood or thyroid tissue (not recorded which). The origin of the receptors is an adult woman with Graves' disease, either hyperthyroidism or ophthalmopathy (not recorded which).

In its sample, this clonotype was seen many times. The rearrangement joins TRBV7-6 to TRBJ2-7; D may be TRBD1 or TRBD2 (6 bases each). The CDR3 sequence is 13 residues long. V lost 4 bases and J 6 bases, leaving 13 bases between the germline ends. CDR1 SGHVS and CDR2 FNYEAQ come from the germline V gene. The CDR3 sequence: CASSSEGGGEQYF. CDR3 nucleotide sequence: TGTGCCAGCAGCTCCGAGGGGGGAGGCGAGCAGTACTTC.

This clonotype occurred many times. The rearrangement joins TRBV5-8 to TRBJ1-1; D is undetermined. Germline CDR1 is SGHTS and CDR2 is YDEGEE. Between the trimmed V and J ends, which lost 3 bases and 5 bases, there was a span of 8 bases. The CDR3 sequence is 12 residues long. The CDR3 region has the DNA TGTGCCAGCAGCTGGTGGGGAACTGAAGCTTTCTTT. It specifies CASSWWGTEAFF.

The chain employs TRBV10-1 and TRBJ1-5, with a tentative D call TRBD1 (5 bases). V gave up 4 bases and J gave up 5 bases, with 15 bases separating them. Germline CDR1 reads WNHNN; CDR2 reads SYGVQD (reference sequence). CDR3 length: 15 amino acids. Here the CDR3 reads CASSAGYPGDQPQHF. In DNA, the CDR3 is TGCGCCAGCAGTGCTGGATACCCGGGGGATCAGCCCCAGCATTTT.

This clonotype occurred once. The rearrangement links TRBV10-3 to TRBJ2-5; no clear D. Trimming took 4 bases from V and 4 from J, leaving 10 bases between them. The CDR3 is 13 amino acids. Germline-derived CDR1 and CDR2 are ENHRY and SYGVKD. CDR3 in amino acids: CAISGPTGETQYF. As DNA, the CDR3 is TGTGCCATCAGTGGGCCCACGGGAGAGACCCAGTACTTC.

In nucleotides, the CDR3 is TGTGCCAGCAGTGACACGGGTGGCTACACCTTC. This codes for CASSDTGGYTF. This chain connects TRBV25-1 to TRBJ1-2, with D hard to call. The CDR3 is 11 residues long. V lost 3 bases, J lost 7 bases, and 6 bases lay in between. Germline CDR1 MGHDK, CDR2 SYGVNS.

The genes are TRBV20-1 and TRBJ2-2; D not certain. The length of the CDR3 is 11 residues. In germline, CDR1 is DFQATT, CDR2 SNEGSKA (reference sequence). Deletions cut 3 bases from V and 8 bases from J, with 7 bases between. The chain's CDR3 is CSASLNGELFF. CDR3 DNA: TGCAGTGCTAGTCTCAATGGGGAGCTGTTTTTT.

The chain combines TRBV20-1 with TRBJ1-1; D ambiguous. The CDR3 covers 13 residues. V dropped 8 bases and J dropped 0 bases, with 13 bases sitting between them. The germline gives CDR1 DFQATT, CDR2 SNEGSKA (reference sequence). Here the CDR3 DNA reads TGCAGTCCAACGCTGCCGGTGAACACTGAAGCTTTCTTT. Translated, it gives CSPTLPVNTEAFF.

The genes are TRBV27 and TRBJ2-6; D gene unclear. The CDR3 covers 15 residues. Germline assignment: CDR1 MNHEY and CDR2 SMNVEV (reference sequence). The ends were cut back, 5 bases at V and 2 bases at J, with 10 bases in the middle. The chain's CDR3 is CASSPFGAGANVLTF. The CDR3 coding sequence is TGTGCCAGCAGTCCCTTTGGGGCTGGGGCCAACGTCCTGACTTTC.

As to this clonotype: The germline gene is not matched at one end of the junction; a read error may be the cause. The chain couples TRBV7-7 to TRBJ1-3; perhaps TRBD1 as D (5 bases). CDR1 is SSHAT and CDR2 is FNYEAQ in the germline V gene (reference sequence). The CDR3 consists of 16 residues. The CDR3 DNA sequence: TGCGCCAGCAGCCACCGTCCTGGGACTGCGGGCCCCACCATATATTTT. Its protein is CASSHRPGTAGPTIYF.